This TCR beta chain was profiled in a study of metastatic and nonmetastatic thyroid tumors. Study details: It was across blood and tumor or nodule tissue from malignant and benign thyroid patients that repertoires were compared. Whole-study findings and limits: In both blood and tumor samples, TCR beta diversity was reported significantly higher for malignant than benign nodules.

This clone qualifies as medium-sized. The antigen remains undetermined. All patients reached thyroid surgery having received no treatment beforehand. Original data processing: The authors used CDR3 differences across clinicopathological groups to build a distant-metastasis classifier for papillary thyroid cancer. TCRdb reprocessed the PCR reads using MiXCR. Here the V and J calls rest on TCRdb's processing, not on the authors' analysis. This table holds roughly 32,000 clones, 15% to 20% found once. CDR1 and CDR2 from the germline V gene are SNHLY and FYNNEI. This CDR3 comprises 14 residues. With 6 bases clipped from V and 3 bases from J, the junction kept 8 bases outside the gene matches.

The V call is TRBV2, the J call TRBJ2-7, with TRBD1 matching over 7 bases. This clonotype was obtained from a female donor with papillary thyroid cancer or a benign thyroid nodule (not recorded which). Some clones in this sample may be carry-over from other donors' samples. Sequenced input: blood. The CDR3: CASSPWTGNYEQYF. CDR3 coding DNA: TGTGCCAGCAGCCCCTGGACAGGAAACTACGAGCAGTACTTC.